These 19 T cell receptor beta chains were all obtained from the same sample, sequenced in a study of control samples from healthy donors and cancer patients. Libraries were prepared by immunoSEQ multiplex PCR; TCRdb keeps only in-frame clonotypes and omits some of them. Here the sample spans 200,000 to 250,000 clones, roughly 94% being singletons. The sequenced sample was blood. All receptors derive from a man in his forties or fifties in good health.

The rearrangement uses TRBV28 and TRBJ2-3, with 7 bases that match TRBD2. Trimming cost V 7 bases and J 5 bases; bases outside gene matches: 9. The germline V gene encodes CDR1 MDHEN and CDR2 SYDVKM. This CDR3 is 14 amino acids long. The CDR3: CASTPSGAVDTQYF. DNA of the CDR3: TGTGCCAGCACACCCAGCGGGGCGGTAGATACGCAGTATTTT.

CDR3 in DNA: TGTGCCAGCAGCCAAGAATTACCCAGCACAGATACGCAGTATTTT. Residues: CASSQELPSTDTQYF. The chain joins TRBV4-2 to TRBJ2-3, with D unclear. The CDR3 covers 15 residues. Germline assignment: CDR1 LGHNA and CDR2 YNFKEQ. V shed 0 bases and J shed 0 bases, with 7 bases lying between them.

The chain carries TRBV29-1 and TRBJ1-1, with 9 bases fitting TRBD1. Trimming took 6 bases from V and 5 from J; bases not matched to a gene: 4. This CDR3 comprises 12 residues. Germline values: CDR1 SQVTM, CDR2 ANQGSEA. The CDR3 is CSVGQGRTEAFF. DNA for the CDR3: TGCAGCGTGGGACAGGGACGAACTGAAGCTTTCTTT.

This clone was seen just once. This sequence joins TRBV27 and TRBJ2-5; perhaps TRBD1 as D (6 bases). The V gene lost 2 bases and the J gene lost 4 bases, with 11 bases spanning the gap. Per the germline V gene, CDR1 is MNHEY and CDR2 is SMNVEV (reference sequence). CDR3 length: 14 residues. In DNA, the CDR3 is TGTGCCAGCAGTTTAAGGACAGACGGAGAGACCCAGTACTTC. Protein sequence: CASSLRTDGETQYF.

V and J are TRBV7-2 and TRBJ2-7; D is unresolved. CDR3 length equals 15 residues. Germline CDR1 and CDR2: SGHTA and FQGNSA. V was cut by 5 bases and J by 10 bases, with 24 bases left in between. The CDR3: CASSPEVAQGGRQYF. The CDR3 DNA reads TGTGCCAGCAGCCCCGAGGTAGCACAAGGTGGTCGACAGTACTTC.

The CDR3 protein is CASSQAHGTGVYGYTF. In nucleotides, the CDR3 is TGCGCCAGCAGCCAAGCCCACGGGACAGGTGTCTATGGCTACACCTTC. V usage is TRBV4-1 and J usage is TRBJ1-2, with 8 bases aligning to TRBD1. Germline CDR1 MGHRA, CDR2 YSYEKL. The CDR3 is made up of 16 amino acids. V dropped 1 base and J dropped 4; count of bases not matched to a gene: 8.

V gene TRBV19 combines with J gene TRBJ2-6; 9 positions agree with TRBD1. Germline V gene data show CDR1 as LNHDA and CDR2 as SQIVND (reference sequence). The CDR3 has 17 amino acids. The ends lost 5 bases at V and 4 bases at J; junction bases unmatched: 9. CDR3 residues: CASSPTGTGTGANVLTF. The CDR3 DNA sequence: TGTGCCAGTAGTCCAACCGGGACAGGGACCGGGGCCAACGTCCTGACTTTC.

The chain recombines TRBV3-1 (or the pseudogene TRBV3-2) with TRBJ1-2, with D possibly TRBD1 on 5 matching bases. Trimming shortened V by 1 base and J by 6 bases, and 12 bases separated the two germline ends. From germline, CDR1 is LGHDT and CDR2 YNNKEL (reference sequence). The CDR3 is 14 residues long. Here the CDR3 reads CASSQGGRENGYTF. The CDR3, as DNA: TGTGCCAGCAGCCAAGGCGGCAGGGAAAATGGCTACACCTTC.

The chain is built from TRBV28 and TRBJ1-1; weak D call: TRBD1 (6 bases). Germline assignment: CDR1 MDHEN and CDR2 SYDVKM. V was cut by 5 bases and J by 8 bases, with 12 bases left in between. This CDR3 region has 12 residues. In DNA form, the CDR3 reads TGTGCCAGCAGTACCGCGGGGGGCGAAGCTTTCTTT. As protein: CASSTAGGEAFF.

The V gene is TRBV7-2, the J gene TRBJ2-7; either TRBD1 or TRBD2 may fit D (5 bases each). CDR1 and CDR2 from the germline V gene are SGHTA and FQGNSA. The V end was cut by 5 bases, the J end by 2 bases, with 22 bases between. This CDR3 region has 17 residues. CDR3 sequence: CASSPRGDVSYPYEQYF. The CDR3 DNA reads TGTGCCAGCAGCCCCCGTGGGGACGTATCCTACCCCTACGAGCAGTACTTC.

The V gene is TRBV7-2, the J gene TRBJ2-3; D is unclear. CDR1 is SGHTA, CDR2 FQGNSA, per germline. CDR3 length equals 12 residues. V was shortened by 6 bases and J by 6 bases, with 10 bases between the two germline ends. CDR3 loop: CASRGIPDTQYF. The CDR3 nucleotides read TGTGCCAGCAGAGGGATCCCCGATACGCAGTATTTT.

The rearrangement uses TRBV3-1 (or the pseudogene TRBV3-2) and TRBJ2-5, with 8 bases fitting TRBD2. Germline trimming cut 4 bases from V and 1 base from J; bases unmatched to any gene: 8. CDR1 is LGHDT and CDR2 is YNNKEL in the germline V gene (reference sequence). CDR3 length equals 16 residues. The CDR3 DNA is TGTGCCAGCAGCCGGCGCGGGGGGCTCGGCCAAGAGACCCAGTACTTC. Amino acid sequence: CASSRRGGLGQETQYF.

This chain connects TRBV6-2 or TRBV6-3 to TRBJ2-2; D unresolved. The CDR3 is 12 amino acids. Trimming took 1 base from V and 6 from J, leaving 3 bases between them. Germline-derived CDR1 and CDR2 are MNHEY and SVGEGT. CDR3 loop: CASSYLAGELFF. In DNA, the CDR3 is TGTGCCAGCAGTTACTTAGCCGGGGAGCTGTTTTTT.

A single count supports this clone. The chain combines TRBV6-6 with TRBJ2-3, with a weak D call TRBD2 (6 bases). The CDR3 contains 15 residues. Trimming shortened V by 4 bases and J by 6 bases, and 17 bases separated the two germline ends. CDR1 and CDR2 (germline): MNHNY, SVGAGI (reference sequence). This CDR3 is CASSLSRGGADTQYF. CDR3 bases: TGTGCCAGCAGTTTGTCTCGGGGAGGCGCTGATACGCAGTATTTT.

The gene calls are TRBV5-1 and TRBJ1-5; 7 nucleotides line up with TRBD1. From germline, CDR1 is SGHRS and CDR2 YFSETQ. With 2 bases clipped from V and 11 bases from J, the junction kept 10 bases outside the gene matches. There are 14 residues in the CDR3. In DNA, the CDR3 is TGCGCCAGCAGCTTCCAGGGGGGCACCGGGGCCCAGCATTTT. It yields the protein CASSFQGGTGAQHF.

The rearrangement joins TRBV10-3 to TRBJ2-1; D uncertain. The ends were cut back, 2 bases at V and 10 bases at J, with 9 bases in the middle. The CDR3 contains 12 residues. Germline assignment: CDR1 ENHRY and CDR2 SYGVKD. The CDR3 DNA is TGTGCCATCAGTGAGCCCCCGGAAGAGCAGTTCTTC. As protein: CAISEPPEEQFF.

V and J are TRBV6-5 and TRBJ1-6; D ambiguous. This CDR3 is built from 14 residues. CDR1 and CDR2 from the germline V gene are MNHEY and SVGAGI. V lost 2 bases, J lost 5 bases, and 7 bases lay in between. CDR3 coding DNA: TGTGCCAGCAGTTACGGGAAGAATAATTCACCCCTCCACTTT. Its translation is CASSYGKNNSPLHF.

As for this clone: A read error may produce the germline difference seen at one junction end. V gene TRBV6-5 combines with J gene TRBJ2-1, with D tentatively TRBD1 or TRBD2 (5 bases each). This CDR3 comprises 15 residues. Per the germline V gene, CDR1 is MNHEY and CDR2 is SVGAGI. The CDR3 nucleotides read TGTGCCAGCAGTGACTCCGGGGCTTCCTACAATGAGCAGTTCTTC. It encodes CASSDSGASYNEQFF.

The chain combines TRBV5-5 with TRBJ1-1, with TRBD1 matching 7 bases. The V gene end was trimmed by 0 bases and the J gene end by 0 bases; junction bases not matched to a gene: 8. From germline, CDR1 is SGHKS and CDR2 YYEKEE (reference sequence). The CDR3 contains 17 residues. CDR3 amino acids: CASSLDPGGALNTEAFF. The CDR3 region has the DNA TGTGCCAGCAGCTTGGATCCAGGGGGTGCCTTGAACACTGAAGCTTTCTTT.